The 32 T cell receptor beta chains below come from one sample, sequenced in a study of shared clonotypes between healthy human individuals. In the naive CD8 group, cells lacked CD45RO and were positively selected for CCR7, so terminally differentiated effector memory CD45RA+ cells were left out. The repertoire was sequenced with immunoSEQ multiplex PCR; TCRdb's copy has only in-frame clones and lacks some. Of roughly 890,000 clones in the sample, 92% were seen once. Sequencing used naive CD8+ T cells sorted from blood. These receptors originate from a man aged 25-40 years in good health.

J is TRBJ2-2 and V is TRBV28, with TRBD2 matching over 11 bases. The junction had 6 bases not matched to a gene; V was cut back by 3 bases and J by 6 bases. There are 16 residues in the CDR3. CDR1 MDHEN and CDR2 SYDVKM come from the germline V gene. In DNA, the CDR3 is TGTGCCAGCAGTTTTCGGCTAGCGGGAGGCCCCGGGGAGCTGTTTTTT. Protein product: CASSFRLAGGPGELFF.

The chain recombines TRBV5-4 with TRBJ2-7, with unresolved D. Trimming removed 0 bases at V and 3 bases at J, with 10 bases between. The CDR3 extends over 14 amino acids. CDR1 is SGHNT and CDR2 is YYREEE in the germline V gene (reference sequence). The CDR3, as DNA: TGTGCCAGCAGCTTGGAGCGACACCTCTACGAGCAGTACTTC. Protein: CASSLERHLYEQYF.

The CDR3 DNA follows: TGTGCCAGCAGCTCCACGAGTTTTAATCAGCCCCAGCATTTT. Protein sequence: CASSSTSFNQPQHF. The V gene is TRBV7-9, the J gene TRBJ1-5; unclear D gene. The CDR3 totals 14 residues. The V end was cut by 4 bases, the J end by 4 bases, with 11 bases between. The germline gives CDR1 SEHNR, CDR2 FQNEAQ (reference sequence).

The chain is built from TRBV5-8 and TRBJ2-1; D may be TRBD1 or TRBD2 (5 bases each). This CDR3 is built from 14 residues. V lost 4 bases and J 10 bases, leaving 18 bases between the germline ends. In germline, CDR1 is SGHTS, CDR2 YDEGEE. DNA of the CDR3: TGTGCCAGCAGCCTTTGGGGGACCAACTCCGAGCAGTTCTTC. Amino acid sequence: CASSLWGTNSEQFF.

The chain links TRBV11-2 to TRBJ2-2; 11 bases align to TRBD1. The ends lost 0 bases at V and 3 bases at J; junction bases unmatched: 6. The CDR3 totals 18 residues. Looked up from germline, CDR1 is SGHAT and CDR2 is FQNNGV. CDR3 nucleotide sequence: TGTGCCAGCAGCTTAGATCCCGGACAGGGGGCGTACACCGGGGAGCTGTTTTTT. Amino acids: CASSLDPGQGAYTGELFF.

The chain is built from TRBV15 and TRBJ1-1; 11 bases line up with TRBD1. The CDR3 runs 16 residues. Germline V gene sequence: CDR1 LNHNV, CDR2 YYDKDF (reference sequence). V lost 0 bases to trimming and J lost 3 bases; unmatched junction nucleotides: 3. The CDR3: CATSRDWDRGDTEAFF. The CDR3 DNA follows: TGTGCCACCAGCAGAGATTGGGACAGGGGGGACACTGAAGCTTTCTTT.

V and J are TRBV2 and TRBJ2-2; the D gene could be TRBD1 or TRBD2 (5 bases each). The CDR3 covers 15 residues. CDR1 is SNHLY, CDR2 FYNNEI, per germline. The ends were cut back, 5 bases at V and 4 bases at J, with 14 bases in the middle. The CDR3, as DNA: TGTGCCAGCAGTCCAGGGAGCTTTGGCACCGGGGAGCTGTTTTTT. Translated, it gives CASSPGSFGTGELFF.

The V gene is TRBV10-3, the J gene TRBJ2-2; D unclear. This CDR3 has 15 amino acids. V lost 7 bases, J lost 2 bases, and 14 bases lay in between. Germline CDR1 ENHRY, CDR2 SYGVKD. The CDR3 DNA reads as TGTGCCATCACCGACCGGACGGAAAACACCGGGGAGCTGTTTTTT. Its protein is CAITDRTENTGELFF.

The chain employs TRBV2 and TRBJ2-1, with 12 bases aligning to TRBD2. J gave up 9 bases and V 4 bases, and 7 bases lay outside the gene matches. The CDR3 totals 15 residues. Germline CDR1 SNHLY, CDR2 FYNNEI. CDR3 sequence reads: CASSAASGRATEQFF. CDR3 in DNA: TGTGCCAGCAGTGCGGCTAGCGGGAGGGCCACTGAGCAGTTCTTC.

This clone appeared a single time. This specimen includes other DNA sequences encoding the same CDR3. V and J are TRBV27 and TRBJ2-7; no firm D call. The CDR3 covers 13 residues. Between the trimmed V and J ends, which lost 5 bases and 2 bases, there was a span of 10 bases. CDR1 MNHEY and CDR2 SMNVEV come from the germline V gene (reference sequence). CDR3 in DNA: TGTGCCAGCAGTCCTATAGGAGCCTACGAGCAGTACTTC. Translating gives CASSPIGAYEQYF.

This clone appeared a few times. The rearrangement uses TRBV5-1 and TRBJ1-5; TRBD1 matches at 7 bases. J lost 2 bases, V lost 0 bases, and 2 bases had no gene match. This CDR3 comprises 15 residues. The germline V gene encodes CDR1 SGHRS and CDR2 YFSETQ. Here the CDR3 DNA reads TGCGCCAGCAGCTTGGGGACAGGAGGCAATCAGCCCCAGCATTTT. Translation: CASSLGTGGNQPQHF.

The V call is TRBV28, the J call TRBJ2-3; 7 bases are shared with TRBD2. The CDR3 is 17 amino acids. V was pared by 3 bases and J by 3 bases, with 12 bases of the junction left unmatched. In germline, CDR1 is MDHEN, CDR2 SYDVKM. The CDR3, as DNA: TGTGCCAGCAGTTTTGGGAGGGGTCTAGCCCCGACAGATACGCAGTATTTT. This translates into CASSFGRGLAPTDTQYF.

Comment on this clone: In the same sample, other DNA sequences code for this CDR3. V usage is TRBV7-6 and J usage is TRBJ1-4, with 11 bases lining up with TRBD1. The CDR3 length is 14 residues. The V segment lost 4 bases and the J segment 8 bases; nucleotides outside the gene matches: 3. The germline V gene has CDR1 SGHVS and CDR2 FNYEAQ. Here the CDR3 reads CASSSGQGAEKLFF. The CDR3 DNA follows: TGTGCCAGCAGCTCCGGACAGGGGGCGGAAAAACTGTTTTTT. Drawing the rest from reference TRBV7-6 and TRBJ1-4, the complete variable domain is GAGVSQSPRYKVTKRGQDVALRCDPISGHVSLYWYRQALGQGPEFLTYFNYEAQQDKSGLPNDRFSAERPEGSISTLTIQRTEQRDSAMYRCASSSGQGAEKLFFGSGTQLSVL.

Comment on this clone: The sample has other DNA sequences that encode this CDR3 too. V is TRBV6-5 and J is TRBJ1-5; no clear D gene. Germline lookup yields CDR1 MNHEY and CDR2 SVGAGI. This CDR3 has 14 residues. Trimming took 8 bases from V and 4 from J, leaving 15 bases between them. CDR3 region: CASSKGARNQPQHF. The DNA of the CDR3 is TGTGCCAGCTCTAAGGGCGCGAGGAATCAGCCCCAGCATTTT.

V usage is TRBV28 and J usage is TRBJ2-1; 12 positions agree with TRBD2. The V gene's germline CDR1 is MDHEN and CDR2 SYDVKM. This CDR3 has 17 residues. V trimming: 1 base; J trimming: 8 bases; junction bases outside the gene matches: 9. The CDR3, as DNA: TGTGCCAGCAGTTTATCCCCGACTAGCGGGAGTAGGGATGAGCAGTTCTTC. As protein: CASSLSPTSGSRDEQFF.

The chain combines TRBV28 with TRBJ2-1; D perhaps matches TRBD1 (5 bases). Germline assignment: CDR1 MDHEN and CDR2 SYDVKM. Between the trimmed V and J ends, which lost 6 bases and 0 bases, there was a span of 12 bases. There are 15 residues in the CDR3. The CDR3 here is CASRPDRNSYNEQFF. The CDR3 coding sequence is TGTGCCAGCAGACCCGACAGAAACTCCTACAATGAGCAGTTCTTC. Variable domain in full (rest from reference TRBV28 and TRBJ2-1): DVKVTQSSRYLVKRTGEKVFLECVQDMDHENMFWYRQDPGLGLRLIYFSYDVKMKEKGDIPEGYSVSREKKERFSLILESASTNQTSMYLCASRPDRNSYNEQFFGPGTRLTVL.

The chain joins TRBV18 to TRBJ2-1; 9 bases agree with TRBD2. The CDR3 contains 16 residues. CDR1 and CDR2 from the germline V gene are KGHSH and LQKENI. The V and J ends lost 5 bases and 9 bases, in that order; junction bases with no gene match: 14. The CDR3 sequence: CASSGGMVAGVGEQFF. For the CDR3, the DNA is TGTGCCAGCTCAGGCGGAATGGTAGCGGGAGTGGGTGAGCAGTTCTTC.

The V gene is TRBV13, the J gene TRBJ2-1, with D perhaps matching TRBD2 (5 bases). Germline loops: CDR1 PRHDT, CDR2 FYEKMQ (reference sequence). V lost 9 bases, J lost 3 bases, and 15 bases lay in between. This CDR3 region has 14 residues. Here the CDR3 DNA reads TGTGCCAGTACTGAGTCTAGCTTCTACAATGAGCAGTTCTTC. It translates to CASTESSFYNEQFF.

V is TRBV9 and J is TRBJ2-7; D is perhaps TRBD1 (6 bases). The length of the CDR3 is 14 residues. Germline values: CDR1 SGDLS, CDR2 YYNGEE. Trimming removed 0 bases from V and 2 bases from J, with 9 bases in between. CDR3 coding DNA: TGTGCCAGCAGCGTAGAAGGGGGAGCCTACGAGCAGTACTTC. This codes for CASSVEGGAYEQYF.

The chain links TRBV7-9 to TRBJ2-7; TRBD2 matches 9 bases. After removal of 4 bases from V and 4 bases from J, the junction contained 11 bases not matched to a gene. The CDR3 runs to 16 residues. Per the germline V gene, CDR1 is SEHNR and CDR2 is FQNEAQ (reference sequence). The CDR3 DNA follows: TGTGCCAGCAGCTCTCCGGTAGCGGGAGAACAATACGAGCAGTACTTC. Translated: CASSSPVAGEQYEQYF.

This rearrangement joins TRBV6-4 to TRBJ2-1; D call uncertain. The CDR3 runs 13 residues. Germline V gene data show CDR1 as MRHNA and CDR2 as SNTAGT. The V end was cut by 2 bases, the J end by 3 bases, with 5 bases between. The CDR3 DNA reads as TGTGCCAGCAGTGACGAAGTCTACAATGAGCAGTTCTTC. Translating it yields CASSDEVYNEQFF.

This CDR3 is CASSIVMDVYEQYF. CDR3 DNA: TGTGCCAGTAGTATAGTAATGGACGTCTACGAGCAGTACTTC. The chain joins TRBV19 to TRBJ2-7; D is unresolved. The CDR3 covers 14 residues. Trimming cost V 1 base and J 3 bases, with 10 bases left between them. In germline, CDR1 is LNHDA, CDR2 SQIVND (reference sequence).

The gene calls are TRBV1 and TRBJ2-1; TRBD2 is the table's D call and was not checked against the DNA. TRBV1 is given as a pseudogene. CDR3 length: 19 amino acids. In DNA form, the CDR3 reads TGCACCAGCAGCCAGGCTCCGGGACTAGCGGGATTTGCGTACAATGAGCAGTTCTTC. As protein: CTSSQAPGLAGFAYNEQFF.

V is TRBV5-1 and J is TRBJ2-7; D call uncertain. The germline V gene encodes CDR1 SGHRS and CDR2 YFSETQ. The CDR3 has 13 residues. Trimming left V 1 base short and J 4 bases short, with 9 bases between. CDR3 loop: CASSLRTAYEQYF. Written as DNA, the CDR3 is TGCGCCAGCAGCTTGCGGACGGCATACGAGCAGTACTTC.

The chain joins TRBV7-8 to TRBJ2-5; 10 bases match TRBD2. V lost 1 base and J lost 4; bases outside the gene matches: 6. CDR3 length: 16 residues. Per germline, CDR1 SGHVS and CDR2 FQNEAQ. Written as DNA, the CDR3 is TGTGCCAGCAGCTTAGGGCTAGCGGGAGTAGGAGAGACCCAGTACTTC. Its protein is CASSLGLAGVGETQYF.

The rearrangement links TRBV4-1 to TRBJ2-1; 15 bases are shared with TRBD2. V gave up 0 bases and J gave up 4 bases; unmatched junction bases: 7. CDR1 and CDR2 from the germline V gene are MGHRA and YSYEKL. This CDR3 is built from 19 residues. Here the CDR3 reads CASSQDLGTSGRLYNEQFF. In DNA, the CDR3 is TGCGCCAGCAGCCAAGATTTGGGGACTAGCGGGAGGCTATACAATGAGCAGTTCTTC.

With regard to this clone: The same CDR3 arises from other DNA sequences in this sample as well. The chain is built from TRBV28 and TRBJ1-2, with unresolved D. The CDR3 contains 13 residues. The ends were cut back, 3 bases at V and 2 bases at J, with 7 bases in the middle. CDR1 and CDR2 (germline): MDHEN, SYDVKM. CDR3 sequence reads: CASSFQGNYGYTF. DNA for the CDR3: TGTGCCAGCAGTTTTCAAGGGAACTATGGCTACACCTTC.

The chain has TRBV6-1 and TRBJ1-3, with D unclear. Trimming removed 2 bases at V and 0 bases at J, with 17 bases between. CDR1 and CDR2 (germline): MNHNS, SASEGT. The CDR3 runs to 18 residues. The CDR3 DNA reads as TGTGCCAGCAGTGAAACACCACCCCCGTCGGCCTCTGGAAACACCATATATTTT. Translating gives CASSETPPPSASGNTIYF.

This sequence joins TRBV7-9 and TRBJ1-3; D is uncertain. Germline CDR1 is SEHNR and CDR2 is FQNEAQ (reference sequence). Trimming took 7 bases from V and 0 from J, leaving 16 bases between them. The CDR3 has 16 amino acids. The CDR3 region is CASTLGGKPSGNTIYF. In DNA form, the CDR3 reads TGTGCCAGCACTCTTGGAGGAAAGCCCTCTGGAAACACCATATATTTT. The complete variable domain, with remaining parts taken from reference TRBV7-9 and TRBJ1-3, reads DTGVSQNPRHKITKRGQNVTFRCDPISEHNRLYWYRQTLGQGPEFLTYFQNEAQLEKSRLLSDRFSAERPKGSFSTLEIQRTEQGDSAMYLCASTLGGKPSGNTIYFGEGSWLTVV.

The J gene is TRBJ2-3, the V gene TRBV7-9, with unresolved D. CDR3 length: 12 amino acids. Germline V gives CDR1 SEHNR, CDR2 FQNEAQ (reference sequence). V gave up 8 bases and J gave up 6 bases, with 12 bases separating them. The CDR3 is CASGIAWDTQYF. The CDR3 DNA follows: TGTGCCAGCGGGATCGCTTGGGATACGCAGTATTTT. The complete variable domain, with remaining parts taken from reference TRBV7-9 and TRBJ2-3, reads DTGVSQNPRHKITKRGQNVTFRCDPISEHNRLYWYRQTLGQGPEFLTYFQNEAQLEKSRLLSDRFSAERPKGSFSTLEIQRTEQGDSAMYLCASGIAWDTQYFGPGTRLTVL.

The V call is TRBV28, the J call TRBJ2-1; 8 nucleotides agree with TRBD1. V was clipped by 6 bases and J by 8 bases; unmatched bases: 15. CDR1 and CDR2 from the germline V gene are MDHEN and SYDVKM. The CDR3 runs 16 residues. CDR3 coding DNA: TGTGCCAGCAGCTCGGACAGGGCTACCCTTATCGATGAGCAGTTCTTC. Amino acid sequence: CASSSDRATLIDEQFF.

The genes are TRBV4-1 and TRBJ2-2; D gene ambiguous. The CDR3 has 12 residues. Germline-derived CDR1 and CDR2 are MGHRA and YSYEKL. Trimming shortened V by 3 bases and J by 5 bases, and 4 bases separated the two germline ends. CDR3 sequence reads: CASSQSTGELFF. The DNA for the CDR3 is TGCGCCAGCAGCCAGTCAACCGGGGAGCTGTTTTTT.